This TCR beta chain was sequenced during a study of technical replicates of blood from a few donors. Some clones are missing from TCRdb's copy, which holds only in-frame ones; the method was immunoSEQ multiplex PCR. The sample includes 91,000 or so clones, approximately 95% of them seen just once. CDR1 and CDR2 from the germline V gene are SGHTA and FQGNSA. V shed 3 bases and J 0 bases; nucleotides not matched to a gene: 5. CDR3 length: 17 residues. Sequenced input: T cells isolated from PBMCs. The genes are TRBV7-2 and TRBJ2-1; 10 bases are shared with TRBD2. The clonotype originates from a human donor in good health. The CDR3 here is CASSLASGRASYNEQFF. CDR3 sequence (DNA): TGTGCCAGCAGCTTGGCTAGCGGGAGAGCCTCCTACAATGAGCAGTTCTTC.